This entry concerns a single T cell receptor beta chain. Its antigen is not identified. This sample stems from a study of beta chain features in type 1 diabetes. The study's findings and limits: There were fewer insertions and more deletions at the VDJ junctions of type 1 diabetes patients. Type 1 diabetes patients had moderately but significantly shorter TCRB CDR3s in all four CD4+ subsets.

The germline V gene has CDR1 SGHDT and CDR2 YYEEEE. This CDR3 is built from 15 residues. Trimming removed 4 bases from V and 1 base from J; junction bases left unmatched: 7. The study reverse transcribed the entire isolated RNA, so it sequenced expressed TCRB transcripts. TCRdb keeps only in-frame clones here, not all; method: immunoSEQ multiplex PCR. The sample carries roughly 610,000 clones, less than 20% recorded once. The chain employs TRBV5-6 and TRBJ2-7; 8 nucleotides agree with TRBD1. The TCR originated in a young man in good health. Input material: naive CD4+ T cells from blood. This chain's CDR3 is CASSRRRTGSYEQYF. In nucleotides, the CDR3 is TGTGCCAGCAGCCGACGCCGGACAGGGTCCTACGAGCAGTACTTC.